This TCR beta chain was recovered during a study of spatial heterogeneity in lung cancer. Notes on the study in general: Expanded alpha and beta TCR counts within tumors tracked tumor mutation counts. Ubiquitous expanded TCR counts tracked ubiquitous nonsynonymous mutations, and regional counts tracked regional ones.

This clonotype has ten or more counts. The antigen is unknown. Individual TCR cDNA molecules each bore their own unique molecular identifier. TCRdb called the 5' RACE reads again in MiXCR, with one record for every CDR3 protein. The table includes about 13,000 distinct CDR3 sequences, more than 3% detected once. The time point is: sample taken at primary tumor resection. The input material, whole RNA from tumor, nontumor lung or frozen PBMC, was sequenced unsorted. V was shortened by 2 bases and J by 11 bases, with 8 bases between the two germline ends. The CDR3 has 12 amino acids. CDR1 is SGHKS and CDR2 is YYEKEE in the germline V gene (reference sequence).

Sequences were derived from lung tumor tissue, sampled at surgery. The chain recombines TRBV5-5 with TRBJ1-6; no reliable D call. The clonotype originates from a male donor with early-stage non-small cell lung cancer. This chain's CDR3 is CASSFRDPPLHF. CDR3 nucleotides: TGTGCCAGCAGCTTCCGGGATCCACCCCTCCACTTT.